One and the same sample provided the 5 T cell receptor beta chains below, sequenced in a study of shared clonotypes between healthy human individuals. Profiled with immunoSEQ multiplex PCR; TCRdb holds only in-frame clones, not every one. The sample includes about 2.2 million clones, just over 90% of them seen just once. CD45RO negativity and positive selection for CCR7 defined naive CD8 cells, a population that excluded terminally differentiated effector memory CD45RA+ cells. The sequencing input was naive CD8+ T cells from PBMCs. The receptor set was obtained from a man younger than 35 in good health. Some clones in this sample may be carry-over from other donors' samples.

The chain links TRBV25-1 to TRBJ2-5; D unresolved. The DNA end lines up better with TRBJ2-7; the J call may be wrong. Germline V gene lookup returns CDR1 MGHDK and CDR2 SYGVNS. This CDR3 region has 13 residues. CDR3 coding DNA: TGTGCCAGCAGCCGGACGGGCGCCTACGAGCAGTACTTC. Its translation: CASSRTGAYEQYF.

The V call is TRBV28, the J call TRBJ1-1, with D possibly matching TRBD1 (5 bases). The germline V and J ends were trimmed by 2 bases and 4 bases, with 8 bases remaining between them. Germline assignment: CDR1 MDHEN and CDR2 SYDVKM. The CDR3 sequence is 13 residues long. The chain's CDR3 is CASSLLDITEAFF. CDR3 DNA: TGTGCCAGCAGTTTACTGGACATCACTGAAGCTTTCTTT.

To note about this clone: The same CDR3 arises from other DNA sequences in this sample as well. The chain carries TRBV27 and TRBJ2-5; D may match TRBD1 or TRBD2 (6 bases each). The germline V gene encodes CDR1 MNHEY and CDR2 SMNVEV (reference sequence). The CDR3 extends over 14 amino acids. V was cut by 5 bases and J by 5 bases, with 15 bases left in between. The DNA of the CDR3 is TGTGCCAGCAGTCCCCGGCAGGGGAGGGAGACCCAGTACTTC. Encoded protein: CASSPRQGRETQYF.

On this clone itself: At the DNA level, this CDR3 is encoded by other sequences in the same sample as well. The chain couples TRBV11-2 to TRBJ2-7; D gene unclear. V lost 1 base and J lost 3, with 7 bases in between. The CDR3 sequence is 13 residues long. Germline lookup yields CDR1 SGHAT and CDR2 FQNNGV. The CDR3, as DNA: TGTGCCAGCAGCTTAGGACGGAACTACGAGCAGTACTTC. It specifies CASSLGRNYEQYF.

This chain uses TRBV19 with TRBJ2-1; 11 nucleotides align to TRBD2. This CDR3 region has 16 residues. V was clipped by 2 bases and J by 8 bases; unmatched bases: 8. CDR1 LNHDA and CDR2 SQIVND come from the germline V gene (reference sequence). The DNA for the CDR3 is TGTGCCAGTAGTATATTATCACTAGCGGGAGTACATGAGCAGTTCTTC. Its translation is CASSILSLAGVHEQFF.